The sequence of this TCR beta chain was determined in a study of cytomegalovirus exposure and HLA in healthy donors. Study observations and caveats: In the analysis, some V segments, TRBV6-2 and TRBV6-3 included, were excluded as indistinguishable. Being productive about 87% or about 30% of the time was typical of most TCR beta V segments in an earlier analysis. In all likelihood, a cluster of highly shared sequence variants was a sequencing artifact. It was reportedly the case that the classifier diagnosed cytomegalovirus status with high specificity and sensitivity.

Germline V gene sequence: CDR1 MNHEY, CDR2 SVGAGI. V lost 5 bases to trimming and J lost 4 bases; unmatched junction nucleotides: 6. CDR3 length: 14 residues. About this clone itself: Its specificity is unknown.

With 60 Vbeta and 13 Jbeta primers, the PCR was carried out. Sequencing was performed with immunoSEQ multiplex PCR; in TCRdb, only in-frame clones are kept and a portion is missing. The sample has around 130,000 clones, more than 60% seen once. The receptor was isolated from a woman between 40 and 55 years old in good health and CMV-seropositive. V is TRBV6-5 and J is TRBJ1-2; 8 bases map to TRBD1. Sequenced: PBMCs. Here the CDR3 reads CASSTGTGGYGYTF. The CDR3 nucleotides are TGTGCCAGCAGTACCGGGACAGGAGGCTATGGCTACACCTTC.